These 17 T cell receptor beta chains came from one sample sequenced in a study of blood T cells in healthy people across ages. Primers used in a second PCR of about 6 to 11 cycles were a sample-barcoded 5' primer and a J-beta primer mix. One entry per CDR3 protein results from TCRdb running MiXCR on the 5' RACE reads. The data contain fewer than 1.5 million distinct CDR3 sequences, approximately 42% of them singletons. The sample comprised blood. These receptors all stem from a woman between 18 and 30 years old in good health.

This clonotype was counted a few times. A read error is possible here, since a much larger clone lies one base away. J is TRBJ2-1 and V is TRBV29-1, with TRBD1 matching over 9 bases. J was trimmed by 2 bases and V by 6 bases; bases with no gene match: 5. CDR1 is SQVTM and CDR2 is ANQGSEA in the germline V gene. CDR3 size: 14 residues. The CDR3 reads CSVPDRGPYNEQFF. In DNA, the CDR3 is TGCAGCGTGCCGGACAGGGGACCCTACAATGAGCAGTTCTTC.

The chain recombines TRBV7-6 with TRBJ2-1; unclear D gene. From germline, CDR1 is SGHVS and CDR2 FNYEAQ. This CDR3 comprises 14 residues. V was shortened by 3 bases and J by 7 bases, with 13 bases between the two germline ends. The CDR3 is CASSFEFARNEQFF. Written as DNA, the CDR3 is TGTGCCAGCAGCTTCGAGTTCGCTAGGAATGAGCAGTTCTTC.

Concerning this clonotype: One junction end disagrees with the germline gene, perhaps due to a read error. The CDR3 coding sequence is TGTGCCAGCAGTTTAGGCGGGACAGGGGGCGCTTATCCCTACAAGCAGTACTTC. Translating it yields CASSLGGTGGAYPYKQYF. The chain links TRBV12-3 or TRBV12-4 to TRBJ2-7; 12 nucleotides align to TRBD1. The CDR3 is 18 amino acids.

This chain links TRBV9 with TRBJ1-6, with D tentatively TRBD1 (5 bases). The ends were cut back, 0 bases at V and 7 bases at J, with 17 bases in the middle. Germline-derived CDR1 and CDR2 are SGDLS and YYNGEE. This CDR3 contains 17 residues. Here the CDR3 DNA reads TGTGCCAGCAGCGTAGAGGGCCAGGGTGATTGGAATTCACCCCTCCACTTT. This sequence encodes CASSVEGQGDWNSPLHF.

V usage is TRBV27 and J usage is TRBJ2-5; 8 positions agree with TRBD1. From germline, CDR1 is MNHEY and CDR2 SMNVEV (reference sequence). V lost 6 bases to trimming and J lost 3 bases; unmatched junction nucleotides: 9. CDR3 length equals 15 residues. CDR3 sequence: CASRIDAGGEETQYF. The DNA of the CDR3 is TGTGCCAGCAGGATCGACGCAGGGGGCGAAGAGACCCAGTACTTC.

This clonotype was detected a few times. This chain uses TRBV6-5 with TRBJ1-2; TRBD1 matches 7 bases. This CDR3 region has 13 residues. Germline CDR1 reads MNHEY; CDR2 reads SVGAGI. Trimming cost V 8 bases and J 6 bases; bases outside gene matches: 9. The CDR3: CASPRGTVHGYTF. DNA for the CDR3: TGTGCCAGCCCCCGCGGGACAGTCCATGGCTACACCTTC.

The CDR3 bases are TGTGCCAGCAGCATAAGACCAGGACAGGGGATTAGCACAGATACGCAGTATTTT. It encodes CASSIRPGQGISTDTQYF. V is TRBV12-1 and J is TRBJ2-3; the DNA was not used to check the table's D call, TRBD1. TRBV12-1 corresponds to a pseudogene. This CDR3 has 18 residues.

The chain carries TRBV12-3 or TRBV12-4 and TRBJ1-5, with D maybe TRBD1 (6 bases). The CDR3 has 17 residues. Trimming removed 5 bases at V and 2 bases at J, with 19 bases between. This CDR3 reads CASSLHQGSSGNQPQHF. The DNA for the CDR3 is TGTGCCAGCAGTCTCCATCAGGGGTCTTCAGGCAATCAGCCCCAGCATTTT.

The rearrangement links TRBV4-1 to TRBJ2-4; D unclear. The V end was cut by 6 bases, the J end by 2 bases, with 14 bases between. The CDR3 runs to 15 residues. Germline V gene sequence: CDR1 MGHRA, CDR2 YSYEKL. CDR3 protein: CASRFSTETKNIQYF. CDR3 DNA: TGCGCCAGCAGATTTTCGACTGAGACCAAAAACATTCAGTACTTC.

This clonotype was counted only a few times. The V gene is TRBV29-1, the J gene TRBJ2-1; D unresolved. This CDR3 has 11 residues. The V end lost 6 bases, the J end lost 5 bases, and 8 bases lay between the germline ends. Germline CDR1 reads SQVTM; CDR2 reads ANQGSEA. In DNA, the CDR3 is TGCAGCGTGACGGAGAACAATGAGCAGTTCTTC. This translates into CSVTENNEQFF.

In the case of this clonotype: Being one base from a much bigger clone, this may be a read error. The chain carries TRBV7-2 and TRBJ1-2; D unclear. V shed 7 bases and J shed 3 bases, with 15 bases lying between them. Germline CDR1 SGHTA, CDR2 FQGNSA. This CDR3 has 14 residues. The CDR3 sequence is CASNPQTTDYGYTF. As DNA, the CDR3 is TGTGCCAGCAACCCACAGACTACTGACTATGGCTACACCTTC. The full variable domain, its missing parts supplied by reference TRBV7-2 and TRBJ1-2, is GAGVSQSPSNKVTEKGKDVELRCDPISGHTALYWYRQSLGQGLEFLIYFQGNSAPDKSGLPSDRFSAERTGGSVSTLTIQRTQQEDSAVYLCASNPQTTDYGYTFGSGTRLTVV.

The chain combines TRBV6-5 with TRBJ2-1; TRBD2 aligns across 10 bases. The germline CDR1 and CDR2 sequences are MNHEY and SVGAGI. The CDR3 loop spans 18 amino acids. V lost 0 bases, J lost 4 bases, and 9 bases stayed unmatched. The CDR3, as DNA: TGTGCCAGCAGTTACTCGAAGGGCGGACTAGCGGAGTACAATGAGCAGTTCTTC. As protein: CASSYSKGGLAEYNEQFF.

This clonotype was counted a single time. The CDR3 sequence: CSARDNFADTQYF. CDR3 coding DNA: TGCAGTGCTAGAGATAACTTTGCAGATACGCAGTATTTT. The chain combines TRBV20-1 with TRBJ2-3, with D unresolved. With 0 bases removed from V and 4 bases from J, the gap between germline ends came to 8 bases. This CDR3 is 13 amino acids long. CDR1 DFQATT and CDR2 SNEGSKA come from the germline V gene (reference sequence).

The chain uses TRBV20-1 and TRBJ2-1; weak D call: TRBD1 (6 bases). Looked up from germline, CDR1 is DFQATT and CDR2 is SNEGSKA (reference sequence). The CDR3 runs 15 residues. Trimming took 4 bases from V and 5 from J, leaving 18 bases between them. The CDR3 nucleotides are TGCAGTGCTAAACTGAGGCCAGGGGCAAACAATGAGCAGTTCTTC. It translates to CSAKLRPGANNEQFF.

This chain links TRBV7-2 with TRBJ2-1, with TRBD2 as a possible D gene (5 bases). V gave up 1 base and J gave up 9 bases, with 13 bases separating them. The CDR3 is 14 amino acids. The germline gives CDR1 SGHTA, CDR2 FQGNSA. The CDR3 is CASSLEVDRGEQFF. DNA of the CDR3: TGTGCCAGCAGCTTAGAGGTCGATCGGGGTGAGCAGTTCTTC.

This clonotype was seen more than once but under ten times. V and J are TRBV20-1 and TRBJ2-1, with D possibly TRBD2 on 5 matching bases. V was trimmed by 1 base and J by 10 bases, leaving 8 bases between them. The germline V gene has CDR1 DFQATT and CDR2 SNEGSKA (reference sequence). This CDR3 spans 11 amino acids. CDR3 coding DNA: TGCAGTGCTAGAGTAGCGTTGGAGCAGTTCTTC. Translated, it gives CSARVALEQFF.

The chain carries TRBV20-1 and TRBJ2-3; maybe TRBD2 (6 bases). Germline assignment: CDR1 DFQATT and CDR2 SNEGSKA (reference sequence). V dropped 6 bases and J dropped 2 bases, with 15 bases sitting between them. The CDR3 runs to 14 residues. CDR3 sequence (DNA): TGCAGTGCCATGGAGGGTGGGATCACAGATACGCAGTATTTT. Its protein product is CSAMEGGITDTQYF.